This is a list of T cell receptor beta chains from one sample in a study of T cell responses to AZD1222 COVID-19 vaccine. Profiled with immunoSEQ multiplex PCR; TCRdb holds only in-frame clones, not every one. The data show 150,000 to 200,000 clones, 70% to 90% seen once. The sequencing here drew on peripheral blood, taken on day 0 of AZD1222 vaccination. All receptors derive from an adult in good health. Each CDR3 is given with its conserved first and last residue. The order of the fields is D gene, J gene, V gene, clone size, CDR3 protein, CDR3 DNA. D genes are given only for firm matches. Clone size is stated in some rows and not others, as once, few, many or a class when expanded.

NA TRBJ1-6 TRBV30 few CAWSVHRENSPLHF TGTGCCTGGAGTGTACACAGGGAAAATTCACCCCTCCACTTT
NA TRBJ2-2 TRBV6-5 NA CATHDGGLNTGELFF TGTGCCACCCACGACGGGGGATTGAACACCGGGGAGCTGTTTTTT
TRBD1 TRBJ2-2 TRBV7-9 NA CASSLAGTDNTGELFF TGTGCCAGCAGCTTAGCCGGGACAGATAACACCGGGGAGCTGTTTTTT
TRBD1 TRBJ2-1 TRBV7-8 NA CASSPRPRDRGYNEQFF TGTGCCAGCAGCCCTAGACCCCGGGACAGGGGATACAATGAGCAGTTCTTC
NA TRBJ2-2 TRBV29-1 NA CSVQRSAGELFF TGCAGCGTGCAGCGGAGTGCGGGGGAGCTGTTTTTT
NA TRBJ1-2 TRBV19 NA CASSPRGGDYGYTF TGTGCCAGTAGTCCCCGGGGGGGCGACTATGGCTACACCTTC
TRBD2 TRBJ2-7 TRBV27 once CASSYLAGTHEQYF TGTGCCAGCAGTTACCTAGCGGGGACGCACGAGCAGTACTTC
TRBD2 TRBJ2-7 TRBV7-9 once CASSLGGLAVRDEQYF TGTGCCAGCAGCTTAGGGGGACTAGCGGTCCGGGACGAGCAGTACTTC
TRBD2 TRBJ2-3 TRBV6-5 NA CATGGATGTDTQYF TGTGCCACCGGGGGGGCAACCGGCACAGATACGCAGTATTTT
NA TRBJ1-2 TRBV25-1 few CASSPVSGAKGYTF TGTGCCAGCAGTCCCGTTTCGGGGGCGAAAGGCTACACCTTC
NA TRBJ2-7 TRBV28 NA CASRATGNEQYF TGTGCCAGCAGAGCTACAGGGAACGAGCAGTACTTC
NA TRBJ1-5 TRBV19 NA CASSPLNQPQHF TGTGCCAGTAGTCCTCTCAATCAGCCCCAGCATTTT